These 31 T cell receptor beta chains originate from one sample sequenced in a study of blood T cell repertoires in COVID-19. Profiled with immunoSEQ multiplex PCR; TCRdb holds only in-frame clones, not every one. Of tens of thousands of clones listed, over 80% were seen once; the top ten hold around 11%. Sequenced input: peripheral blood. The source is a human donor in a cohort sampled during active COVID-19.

The CDR3 loop reads CASIREGGAEAFF. The CDR3 bases are TGTGCCAGCATTCGTGAAGGAGGGGCTGAAGCTTTCTTT. The V call is TRBV6-5, the J call TRBJ1-1, with D possibly TRBD1 on 5 matching bases. The CDR3 is made up of 13 amino acids. Trimming removed 7 bases from V and 6 bases from J, with 15 bases in between. Germline values: CDR1 MNHEY, CDR2 SVGAGI.

The CDR3 sequence is CASRTSTGGFSDTQYF. The CDR3 DNA reads TGTGCCAGCAGGACGAGTACAGGGGGCTTCTCGGATACGCAGTATTTT. This rearrangement joins TRBV25-1 to TRBJ2-3, with 9 nucleotides matching TRBD1. The J segment lost 6 bases and the V segment lost 6 bases, leaving 13 bases of the junction unmatched. This CDR3 comprises 16 residues. The V gene's germline CDR1 is MGHDK and CDR2 SYGVNS.

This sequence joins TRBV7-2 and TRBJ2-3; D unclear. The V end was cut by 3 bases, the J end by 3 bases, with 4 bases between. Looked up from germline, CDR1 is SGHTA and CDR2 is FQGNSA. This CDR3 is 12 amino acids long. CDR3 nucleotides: TGTGCCAGCAGCTTCGGTACAGATACGCAGTATTTT. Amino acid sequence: CASSFGTDTQYF.

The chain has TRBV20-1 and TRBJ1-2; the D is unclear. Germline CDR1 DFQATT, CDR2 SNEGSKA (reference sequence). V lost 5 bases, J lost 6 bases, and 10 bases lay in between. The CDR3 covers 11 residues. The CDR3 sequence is CSARRGNGYTF. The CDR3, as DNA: TGCAGTGCTCGTAGAGGGAATGGCTACACCTTC.

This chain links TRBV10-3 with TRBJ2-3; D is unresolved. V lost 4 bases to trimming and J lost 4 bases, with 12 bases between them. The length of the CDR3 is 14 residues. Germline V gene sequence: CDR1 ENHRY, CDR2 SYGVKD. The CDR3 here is CAISAGPTADTQYF. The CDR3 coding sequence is TGTGCCATCAGTGCCGGCCCTACAGCAGATACGCAGTATTTT.

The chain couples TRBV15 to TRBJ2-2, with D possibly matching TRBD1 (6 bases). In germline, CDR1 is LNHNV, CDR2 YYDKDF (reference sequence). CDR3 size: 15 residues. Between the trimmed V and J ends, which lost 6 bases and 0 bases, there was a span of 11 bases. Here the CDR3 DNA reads TGTGCCACCAGAGGACAGTGGACGAACACCGGGGAGCTGTTTTTT. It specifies CATRGQWTNTGELFF.

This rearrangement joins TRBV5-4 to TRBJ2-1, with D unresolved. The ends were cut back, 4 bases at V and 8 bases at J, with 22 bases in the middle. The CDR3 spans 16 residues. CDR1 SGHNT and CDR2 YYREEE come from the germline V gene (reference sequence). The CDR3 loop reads CASSDEARFSIYEQFF. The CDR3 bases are TGTGCCAGCAGCGACGAGGCGCGTTTCTCTATATATGAGCAGTTCTTC. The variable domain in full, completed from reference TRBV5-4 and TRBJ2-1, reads ETGVTQSPTHLIKTRGQQVTLRCSSQSGHNTVSWYQQALGQGPQFIFQYYREEENGRGNFPPRFSGLQFPNYSSELNVNALELDDSALYLCASSDEARFSIYEQFFGPGTRLTVL.

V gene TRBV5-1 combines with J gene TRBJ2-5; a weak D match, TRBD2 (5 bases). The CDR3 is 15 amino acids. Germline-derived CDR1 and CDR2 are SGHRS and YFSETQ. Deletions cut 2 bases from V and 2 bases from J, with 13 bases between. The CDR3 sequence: CASSLNGMEQETQYF. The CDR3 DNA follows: TGCGCCAGCAGCTTAAACGGGATGGAACAAGAGACCCAGTACTTC.

In DNA, the CDR3 is TGTGCCAGCAGCCGCAGCGGGGGTAAAAACGAGCAGTACTTC. Its protein is CASSRSGGKNEQYF. The rearrangement links TRBV7-8 to TRBJ2-7, with TRBD2 matching 8 bases. Germline lookup yields CDR1 SGHVS and CDR2 FQNEAQ. The junction had 8 bases not matched to a gene; V was cut back by 5 bases and J by 5 bases. This CDR3 contains 14 residues.

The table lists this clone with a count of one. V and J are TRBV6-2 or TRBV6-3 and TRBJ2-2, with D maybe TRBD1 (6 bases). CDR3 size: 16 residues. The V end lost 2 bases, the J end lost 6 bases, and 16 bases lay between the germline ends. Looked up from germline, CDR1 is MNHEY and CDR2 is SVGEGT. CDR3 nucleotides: TGTGCCAGCAGTTACCCCGCCAGGGGTGGGTCCGGGGAGCTGTTTTTT. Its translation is CASSYPARGGSGELFF.

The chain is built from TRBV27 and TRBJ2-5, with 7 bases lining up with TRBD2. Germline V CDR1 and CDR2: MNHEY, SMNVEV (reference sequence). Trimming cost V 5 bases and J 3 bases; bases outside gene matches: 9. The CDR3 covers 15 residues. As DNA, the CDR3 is TGTGCCAGCAGTAGTTGGGCAGGGAGGGAAGAGACCCAGTACTTC. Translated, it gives CASSSWAGREETQYF.

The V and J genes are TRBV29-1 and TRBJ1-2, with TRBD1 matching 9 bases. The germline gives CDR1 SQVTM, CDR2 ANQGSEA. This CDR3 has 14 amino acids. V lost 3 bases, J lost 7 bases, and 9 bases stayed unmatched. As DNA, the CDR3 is TGCAGCGTTGACTGGGACAGGGCAGGTGGTGGCTACACCTTC. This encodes CSVDWDRAGGGYTF.

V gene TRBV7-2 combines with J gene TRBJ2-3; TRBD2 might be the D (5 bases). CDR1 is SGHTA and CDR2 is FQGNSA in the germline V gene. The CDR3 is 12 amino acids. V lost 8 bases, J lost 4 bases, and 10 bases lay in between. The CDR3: CASAAGSDTQYF. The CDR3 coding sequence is TGTGCCAGCGCTGCGGGTTCAGATACGCAGTATTTT.

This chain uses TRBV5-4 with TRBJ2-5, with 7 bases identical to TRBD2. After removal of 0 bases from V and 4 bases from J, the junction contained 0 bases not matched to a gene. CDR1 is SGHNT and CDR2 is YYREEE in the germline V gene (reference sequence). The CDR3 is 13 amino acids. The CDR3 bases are TGTGCCAGCAGCTTGGTAGCGGGAGAGACCCAGTACTTC. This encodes CASSLVAGETQYF.

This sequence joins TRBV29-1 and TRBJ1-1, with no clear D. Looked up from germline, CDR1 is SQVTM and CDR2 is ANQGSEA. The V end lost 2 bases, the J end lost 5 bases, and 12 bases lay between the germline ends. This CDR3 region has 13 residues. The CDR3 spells CSVETSFETEAFF. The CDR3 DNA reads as TGCAGCGTTGAAACTTCGTTCGAAACTGAAGCTTTCTTT. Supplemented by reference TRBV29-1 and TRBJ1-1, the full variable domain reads SAVISQKPSRDICQRGTSLTIQCQVDSQVTMMFWYRQQPGQSLTLIATANQGSEATYESGFVIDKFPISRPNLTFSTLTVSNMSPEDSSIYLCSVETSFETEAFFGQGTRLTVV.

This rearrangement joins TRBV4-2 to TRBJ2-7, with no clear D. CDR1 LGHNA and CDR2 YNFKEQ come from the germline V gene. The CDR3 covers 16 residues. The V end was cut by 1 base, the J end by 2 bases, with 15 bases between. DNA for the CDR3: TGTGCCAGCAGCCAAGTCCTAGGAAGAAAGCCCTACGAGCAGTACTTC. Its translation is CASSQVLGRKPYEQYF.

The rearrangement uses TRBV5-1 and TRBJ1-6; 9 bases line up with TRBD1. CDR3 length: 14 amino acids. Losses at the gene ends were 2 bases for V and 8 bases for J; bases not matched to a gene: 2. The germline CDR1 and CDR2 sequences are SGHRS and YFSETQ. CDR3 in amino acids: CASSLRDRDSPLHF. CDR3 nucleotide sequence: TGCGCCAGCAGCTTACGGGACAGGGATTCACCCCTCCACTTT.

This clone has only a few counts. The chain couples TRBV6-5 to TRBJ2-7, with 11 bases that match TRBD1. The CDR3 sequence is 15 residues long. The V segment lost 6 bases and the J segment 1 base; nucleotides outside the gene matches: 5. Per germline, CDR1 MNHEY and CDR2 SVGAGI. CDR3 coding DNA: TGTGCCAGCAGGGCCGGGACAGGGGGATCCTACGAGCAGTACTTC. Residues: CASRAGTGGSYEQYF.

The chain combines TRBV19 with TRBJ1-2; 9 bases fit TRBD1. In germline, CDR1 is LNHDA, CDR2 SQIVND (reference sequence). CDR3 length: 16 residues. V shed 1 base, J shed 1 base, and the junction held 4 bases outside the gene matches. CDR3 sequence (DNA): TGTGCCAGTAGTATAGTGGGACAGGGTGGTAACTATGGCTACACCTTC. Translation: CASSIVGQGGNYGYTF.

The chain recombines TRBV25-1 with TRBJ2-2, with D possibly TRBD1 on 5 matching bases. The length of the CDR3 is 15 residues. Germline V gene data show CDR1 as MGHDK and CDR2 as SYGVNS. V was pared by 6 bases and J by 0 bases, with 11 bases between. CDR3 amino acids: CASSHRKTNTGELFF. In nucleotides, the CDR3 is TGTGCCAGCAGCCACAGGAAGACGAACACCGGGGAGCTGTTTTTT. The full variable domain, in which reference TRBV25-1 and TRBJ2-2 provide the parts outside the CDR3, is EADIYQTPRYLVIGTGKKITLECSQTMGHDKMYWYQQDPGMELHLIHYSYGVNSTEKGDLSSESTVSRIRTEHFPLTLESARPSHTSQYLCASSHRKTNTGELFFGEGSRLTVL.

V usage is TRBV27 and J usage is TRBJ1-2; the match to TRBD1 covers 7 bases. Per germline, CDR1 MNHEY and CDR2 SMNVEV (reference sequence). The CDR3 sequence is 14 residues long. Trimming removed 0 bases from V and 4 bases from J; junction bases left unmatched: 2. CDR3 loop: CASSLSGGRYGYTF. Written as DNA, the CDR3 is TGTGCCAGCAGTTTATCAGGGGGCCGCTATGGCTACACCTTC.

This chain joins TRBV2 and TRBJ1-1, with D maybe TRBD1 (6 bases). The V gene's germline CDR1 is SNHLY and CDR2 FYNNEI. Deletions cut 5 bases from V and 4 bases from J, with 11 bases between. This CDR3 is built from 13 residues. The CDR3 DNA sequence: TGTGCCAGCAGTCGGGACACGATCACTGAAGCTTTCTTT. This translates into CASSRDTITEAFF.

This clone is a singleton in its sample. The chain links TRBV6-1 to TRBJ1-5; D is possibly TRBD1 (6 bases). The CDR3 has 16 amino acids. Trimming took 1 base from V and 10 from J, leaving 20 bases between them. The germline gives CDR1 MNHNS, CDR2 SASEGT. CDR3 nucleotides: TGTGCCAGCAGTGAAGGGGCCCCCAGGGGATTCAGCCCCCAGCATTTT. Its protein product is CASSEGAPRGFSPQHF.

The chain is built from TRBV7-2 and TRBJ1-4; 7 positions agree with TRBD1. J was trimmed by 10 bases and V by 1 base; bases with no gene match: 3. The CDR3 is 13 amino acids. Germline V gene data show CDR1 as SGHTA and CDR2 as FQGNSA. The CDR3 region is CASSLDTGVKLFF. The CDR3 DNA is TGTGCCAGCAGCTTAGATACAGGGGTAAAACTGTTTTTT. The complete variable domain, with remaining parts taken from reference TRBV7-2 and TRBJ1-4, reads GAGVSQSPSNKVTEKGKDVELRCDPISGHTALYWYRQSLGQGLEFLIYFQGNSAPDKSGLPSDRFSAERTGGSVSTLTIQRTQQEDSAVYLCASSLDTGVKLFFGSGTQLSVL.

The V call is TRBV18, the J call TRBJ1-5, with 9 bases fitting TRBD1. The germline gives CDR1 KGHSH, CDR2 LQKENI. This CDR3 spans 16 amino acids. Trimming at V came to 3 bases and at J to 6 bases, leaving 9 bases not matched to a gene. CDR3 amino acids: CASSPGQGRSGQPQHF. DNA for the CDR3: TGTGCCAGCTCACCCGGACAGGGGCGGTCCGGTCAGCCCCAGCATTTT. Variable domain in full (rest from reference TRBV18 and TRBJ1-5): NAGVMQNPRHLVRRRGQEARLRCSPMKGHSHVYWYRQLPEEGLKFMVYLQKENIIDESGMPKERFSAEFPKEGPSILRIQQVVRGDSAAYFCASSPGQGRSGQPQHFGDGTRLSIL.

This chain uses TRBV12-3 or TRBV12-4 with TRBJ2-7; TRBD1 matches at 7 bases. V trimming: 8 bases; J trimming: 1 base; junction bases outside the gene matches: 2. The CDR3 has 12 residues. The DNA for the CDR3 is TGTGCCAGCGGGACAGTGTCCTACGAGCAGTACTTC. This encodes CASGTVSYEQYF.

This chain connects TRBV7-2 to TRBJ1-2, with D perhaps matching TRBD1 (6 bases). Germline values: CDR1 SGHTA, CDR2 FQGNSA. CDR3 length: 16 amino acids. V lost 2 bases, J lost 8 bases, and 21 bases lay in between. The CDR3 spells CASSLPQNRARGGYTF. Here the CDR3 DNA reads TGTGCCAGCAGCTTACCACAAAACAGGGCCCGGGGAGGCTACACCTTC.

In DNA, the CDR3 is TGTGCCAGCAGCTTTTCTCCCCTAGCGGGAGTTTCTTACAATGAGCAGTTCTTC. Protein: CASSFSPLAGVSYNEQFF. V and J are TRBV12-1 and TRBJ2-1; the DNA was not used to check the table's D call, TRBD2. TRBV12-1 is an annotated pseudogene. CDR3 size: 18 residues.

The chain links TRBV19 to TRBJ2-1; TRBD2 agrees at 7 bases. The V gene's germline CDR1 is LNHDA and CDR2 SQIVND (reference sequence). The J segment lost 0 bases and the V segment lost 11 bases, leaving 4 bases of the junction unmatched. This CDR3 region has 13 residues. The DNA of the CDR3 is TGTGCCTCGGGCGGGAGCTCCTACAATGAGCAGTTCTTC. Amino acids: CASGGSSYNEQFF.

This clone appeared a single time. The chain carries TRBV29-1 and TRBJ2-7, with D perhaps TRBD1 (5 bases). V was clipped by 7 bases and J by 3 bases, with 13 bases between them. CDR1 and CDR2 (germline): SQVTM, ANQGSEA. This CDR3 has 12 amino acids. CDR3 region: CSGGSGYYEQYF. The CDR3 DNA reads TGCAGCGGGGGCTCCGGGTACTACGAGCAGTACTTC.

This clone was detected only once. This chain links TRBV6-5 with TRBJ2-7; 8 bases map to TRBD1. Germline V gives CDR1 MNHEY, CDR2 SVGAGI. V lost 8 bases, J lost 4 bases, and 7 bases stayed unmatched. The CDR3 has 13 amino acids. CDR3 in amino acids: CASRGTGRYEQYF. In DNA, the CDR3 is TGTGCCAGCCGGGGGACAGGCAGATACGAGCAGTACTTC.